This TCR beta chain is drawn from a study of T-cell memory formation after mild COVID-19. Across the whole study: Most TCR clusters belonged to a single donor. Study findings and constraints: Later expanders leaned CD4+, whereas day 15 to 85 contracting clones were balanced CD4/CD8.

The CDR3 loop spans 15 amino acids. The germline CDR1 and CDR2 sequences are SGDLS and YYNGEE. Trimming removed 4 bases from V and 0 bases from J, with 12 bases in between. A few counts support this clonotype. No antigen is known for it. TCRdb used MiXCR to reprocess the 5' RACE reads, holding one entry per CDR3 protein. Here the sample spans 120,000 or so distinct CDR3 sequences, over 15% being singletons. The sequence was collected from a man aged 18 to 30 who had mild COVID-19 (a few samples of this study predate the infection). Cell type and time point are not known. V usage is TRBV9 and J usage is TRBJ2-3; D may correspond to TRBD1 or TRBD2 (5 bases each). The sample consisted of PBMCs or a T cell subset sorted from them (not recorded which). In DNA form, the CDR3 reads TGTGCCAGCAGCCCCCGCGAGGGGAGCACAGATACGCAGTATTTT. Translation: CASSPREGSTDTQYF.